The rows below give T cell receptor beta chains drawn from one sample of a study of T cells after yellow fever vaccination. TCRdb recomputed calls from the 5' RACE reads with MiXCR, one row per CDR3 protein. The sample carries more than 50,000 distinct CDR3 sequences, around 6.2% recorded once. The sequencing used PBMCs, either bulk or a sorted T-cell subset (CD4+, CD8+, memory, or dextramer-sorted; not recorded which), collected on the day of the yellow fever booster vaccination. Receptors were obtained from a man aged 18 to 30 who received the YFV17D yellow fever vaccine. Both conserved end residues are part of each CDR3. The order of the fields is CDR3 length, J gene, D gene, clone size, V gene, CDR3 protein, CDR3 DNA. D genes are given only for firm matches. Not every row has a clone size; where given, it reads once, few, many or a size class.

15 | TRBJ2-1 | TRBD1 | few | TRBV6-1 | CASSGDRASYNEQFF | TGTGCCAGCAGTGGGGACAGGGCTTCCTACAATGAGCAGTTCTTC
12 | TRBJ1-1 | - | - | TRBV18 | CASSVANTEAFF | TGTGCCAGCTCAGTCGCGAACACTGAAGCTTTCTTT
15 | TRBJ1-2 | - | - | TRBV9 | CASSVVSGTHRGYTF | TGTGCCAGCAGCGTCGTCTCCGGGACCCACAGGGGCTACACCTTC
13 | TRBJ2-2 | - | many | TRBV6-6 | CASSQDYTGELFF | TGTGCCAGCAGTCAGGACTACACCGGGGAGCTGTTTTTT
16 | TRBJ1-2 | - | few | TRBV12-3/TRBV12-4 | CASSPSQTGLDWGYTF | TGTGCCAGCAGTCCGAGCCAGACAGGCTTAGATTGGGGCTACACCTTC
13 | TRBJ2-1 | - | many | TRBV20-1 | CSARDFVRGEQFF | TGCAGTGCTAGAGACTTCGTCCGGGGGGAGCAGTTCTTC
13 | TRBJ2-7 | TRBD1 | many | TRBV5-1 | CASSPRTGTEQYF | TGCGCCAGCAGCCCGCGGACAGGTACCGAGCAGTACTTC
14 | TRBJ2-7 | - | few | TRBV11-2 | CASRKLRGAYEQYF | TGTGCCAGCAGAAAACTCAGAGGAGCCTACGAGCAGTACTTC
15 | TRBJ1-5 | - | few | TRBV15 | CATSREEVSGEPQHF | TGTGCCACCAGCAGAGAAGAGGTTTCAGGGGAGCCCCAGCATTTT
14 | TRBJ1-1 | TRBD1 | many | TRBV24-1 | CATSEGTGRTEAFF | TGTGCCACCAGTGAGGGGACAGGGAGGACTGAAGCTTTCTTT
11 | TRBJ2-1 | - | few | TRBV15 | CATLRGGEQFF | TGTGCCACGTTGAGGGGCGGGGAGCAGTTCTTC
15 | TRBJ2-1 | TRBD2 | - | TRBV4-2 | CASSPQTSGGDEQFF | TGTGCCAGCAGCCCGCAGACTAGCGGAGGCGATGAGCAGTTCTTC
14 | TRBJ1-2 | - | - | TRBV6-4 | CASSPGPFNCGYTF | TGTGCCAGCAGTCCGGGACCTTTTAACTGTGGCTACACCTTC
16 | TRBJ2-2 | - | many | TRBV5-1 | CASSLASAGYTGELFF | TGCGCCAGCAGCTTGGCCTCGGCAGGGTACACCGGGGAGCTGTTTTTT
12 | TRBJ2-5 | - | few | TRBV2 | CASSEPPETQYF | TGTGCCAGCAGTGAACCCCCCGAGACCCAGTACTTC
14 | TRBJ2-7 | - | many | TRBV7-9 | CASSFERGWNEQYF | TGTGCCAGCAGCTTCGAGAGGGGTTGGAACGAGCAGTACTTC
13 | TRBJ2-2 | - | many | TRBV10-3 | CAIRVQGPGELFF | TGTGCCATCAGGGTACAGGGCCCCGGGGAGCTGTTTTTT
16 | TRBJ1-6 | - | many | TRBV7-9 | CASSLWGSSYNSPLHF | TGTGCCAGCAGCTTATGGGGGAGCTCCTATAATTCACCCCTCCACTTT
13 | TRBJ2-7 | - | many | TRBV20-1 | CSEWNRDLREQYF | TGCAGTGAATGGAACAGGGATTTGCGTGAGCAGTACTTC
14 | TRBJ1-1 | TRBD1 | - | TRBV7-9 | CASRAGGGLSEAFF | TGTGCCAGCAGGGCCGGAGGGGGCTTATCTGAAGCTTTCTTT
13 | TRBJ2-1 | TRBD2 | many | TRBV11-2 | CASSLLAGGEQFF | TGTGCCAGCAGCTTACTAGCGGGGGGCGAGCAGTTCTTC
15 | TRBJ1-3 | TRBD1 | - | TRBV24-1 | CATSDVWTGGNTIYF | TGTGCCACCAGTGATGTGTGGACAGGAGGAAACACCATATACTTT
13 | TRBJ1-1 | - | - | TRBV11-1 | CASIMGPKTEAFF | TGTGCCAGCATCATGGGGCCGAAAACTGAAGCTTTCTTT
16 | TRBJ2-3 | - | - | TRBV5-1 | CASSYPARGGWDTQYF | TGCGCCAGCAGCTACCCAGCGCGGGGAGGCTGGGATACGCAGTATTTT
13 | TRBJ2-7 | - | few | TRBV12-3/TRBV12-4 | CASSLVGTYEQYF | TGTGCCAGCAGTCTAGTCGGAACCTACGAGCAGTACTTC
12 | TRBJ2-3 | - | many | TRBV29-1 | CSVSLSTDTQYF | TGCAGCGTGTCTTTATCCACAGATACGCAGTATTTT
15 | TRBJ2-1 | - | few | TRBV9 | CASSVAGTSAMEQFF | TGTGCCAGCAGCGTAGCTGGGACCTCGGCAATGGAGCAGTTCTTC
16 | TRBJ1-1 | TRBD1 | few | TRBV2 | CASSGGTGILNTEAFF | TGTGCCAGCAGCGGCGGGACAGGGATCTTGAACACTGAAGCTTTCTTT
13 | TRBJ2-5 | - | - | TRBV5-4 | CASSLGGLETQYF | TGTGCCAGCAGCTTAGGGGGTTTGGAGACCCAGTACTTC
20 | TRBJ2-7 | - | - | TRBV12-5 | CASGLDPAILDSTISYEQYF | TGTGCTAGTGGTTTGGACCCCGCCATTCTCGACTCCACGATTAGCTACGAGCAGTACTTC
16 | TRBJ2-1 | TRBD1 | few | TRBV5-4 | CASSYPKGAAYNEQFF | TGTGCCAGCAGCTACCCGAAGGGGGCGGCCTACAATGAGCAGTTCTTC
15 | TRBJ1-1 | TRBD1 | many | TRBV11-2 | CASREDREMNTEAFF | TGTGCCAGCAGGGAGGACAGGGAGATGAACACTGAAGCTTTCTTT
14 | TRBJ2-5 | - | many | TRBV5-1 | CASSSAMTQETQYF | TGCGCCAGCAGTTCCGCGATGACCCAAGAGACCCAGTACTTC
13 | TRBJ2-3 | TRBD2 | many | TRBV6-5 | CASSSGAKDTQYF | TGTGCCAGCAGTAGCGGGGCCAAAGATACGCAGTATTTT
13 | TRBJ2-7 | - | many | TRBV7-6 | CASSFGEGGEQYF | TGTGCCAGCAGCTTTGGGGAGGGGGGCGAGCAGTACTTC
14 | TRBJ1-2 | - | many | TRBV7-2 | CASSYTDSLRGYTF | TGTGCCAGCAGCTACACGGACAGCCTTAGGGGCTACACCTTC
12 | TRBJ1-1 | - | many | TRBV27 | CASSHRQSEAFF | TGTGCCAGCAGCCACAGACAGAGTGAAGCTTTCTTT
17 | TRBJ1-2 | TRBD1 | few | TRBV7-9 | CASSHDVRGAPMGGYTF | TGTGCCAGCAGCCACGACGTCAGGGGGGCGCCAATGGGTGGCTACACCTTC
15 | TRBJ1-4 | - | many | TRBV5-1 | CASSLRGGPNEKLFF | TGCGCCAGCAGCCTGAGGGGGGGCCCTAATGAAAAACTGTTTTTT
16 | TRBJ1-5 | - | few | TRBV4-3 | CASSQDTDRGNQPQHF | TGCGCCAGCAGCCAAGATACTGACAGAGGCAATCAGCCCCAGCATTTT
14 | TRBJ2-5 | TRBD1 | - | TRBV24-1 | CATRDGTDQETQYF | TGTGCCACCAGAGACGGGACAGACCAAGAGACCCAGTACTTC
14 | TRBJ1-6 | - | many | TRBV7-3 | CASSFGTASSPLHF | TGTGCCAGCAGCTTTGGGACGGCGAGTTCACCCCTCCACTTT
15 | TRBJ2-5 | TRBD1 | many | TRBV9 | CASSVAGQEQETQYF | TGTGCCAGCAGCGTAGCTGGACAGGAACAAGAGACCCAGTACTTC
13 | TRBJ2-1 | - | many | TRBV27 | CASSFAGFNEQFF | TGTGCCAGCAGTTTTGCAGGGTTCAATGAGCAGTTCTTC
14 | TRBJ2-2 | - | few | TRBV12-3/TRBV12-4 | CASTPRVNTGELFF | TGTGCCAGCACCCCGCGAGTGAACACCGGGGAGCTGTTTTTT
15 | TRBJ2-4 | TRBD2 | many | TRBV7-3 | CASSPGLAAKNIQYF | TGTGCCAGCAGCCCGGGACTAGCTGCCAAAAACATTCAGTACTTC
17 | TRBJ2-4 | TRBD1 | many | TRBV7-9 | CATRDRRSEEAKNIQYF | TGTGCCACCAGGGACAGGAGGAGCGAGGAAGCCAAAAACATTCAGTACTTC
18 | TRBJ2-3 | TRBD1 | many | TRBV5-8 | CASTGTGDDHGSTDTQYF | TGTGCCAGCACCGGGACAGGGGACGACCATGGGAGCACAGATACGCAGTATTTT
12 | TRBJ2-1 | - | many | TRBV7-8 | CASSLGYNEQFF | TGTGCCAGCAGCTTGGGCTACAATGAGCAGTTCTTC
16 | TRBJ2-3 | TRBD1 | many | TRBV7-6 | CASSSTGTGMADTQYF | TGTGCCAGCAGCTCCACCGGGACAGGGATGGCGGATACGCAGTATTTT
17 | TRBJ2-5 | - | few | TRBV4-1 | CASTQGEAGALGETQYF | TGCGCCAGCACGCAGGGGGAAGCGGGGGCCCTAGGGGAGACCCAGTACTTC